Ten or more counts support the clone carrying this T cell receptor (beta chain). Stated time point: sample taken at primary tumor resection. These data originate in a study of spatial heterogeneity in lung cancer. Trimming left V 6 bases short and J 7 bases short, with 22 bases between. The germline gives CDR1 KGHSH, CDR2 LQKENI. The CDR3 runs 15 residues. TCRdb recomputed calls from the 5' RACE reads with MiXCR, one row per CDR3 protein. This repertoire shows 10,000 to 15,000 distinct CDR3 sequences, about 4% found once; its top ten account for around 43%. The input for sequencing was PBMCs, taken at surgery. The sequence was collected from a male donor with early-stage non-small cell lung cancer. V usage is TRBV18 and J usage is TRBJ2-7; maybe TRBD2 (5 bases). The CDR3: CASSPTGDPANEQYF. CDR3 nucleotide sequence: TGTGCCAGCTCCCCCACCGGGGATCCGGCGAATGAGCAGTACTTC.